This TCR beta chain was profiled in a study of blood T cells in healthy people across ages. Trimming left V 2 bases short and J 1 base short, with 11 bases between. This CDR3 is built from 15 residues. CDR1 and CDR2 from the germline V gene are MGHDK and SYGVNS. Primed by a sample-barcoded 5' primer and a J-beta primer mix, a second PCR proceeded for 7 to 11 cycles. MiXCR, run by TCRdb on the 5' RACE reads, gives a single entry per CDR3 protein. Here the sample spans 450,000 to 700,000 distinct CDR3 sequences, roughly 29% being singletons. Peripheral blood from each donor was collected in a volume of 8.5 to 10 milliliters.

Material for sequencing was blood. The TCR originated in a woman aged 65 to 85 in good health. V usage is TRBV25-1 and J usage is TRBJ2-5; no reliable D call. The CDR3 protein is CASSEIRATQETQYF. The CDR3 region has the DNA TGTGCCAGCAGTGAAATACGTGCGACCCAAGAGACCCAGTACTTC.